Listed below are T cell receptor beta chains from one sample, sequenced in a study of OX40 agonist ivuxolimab in advanced cancers. Sequencing was performed with immunoSEQ multiplex PCR; in TCRdb, only in-frame clones are kept and a portion is missing. The sample contains around 19,000 clones, roughly four fifths of which appear only once. Sequenced here: CD4+ or CD8+ T cells sorted from blood, sampled in a trial of the OX40 agonist ivuxolimab. These receptors came from an adult with an advanced solid tumor such as melanoma, head and neck, liver or kidney cancer. Each CDR3 is given with its conserved first and last residue. Fields, in order: V gene, D gene, clone size, J gene, CDR3 protein, CDR3 DNA. D genes are given only for firm matches. Rows may omit the clone size; those that give it use once, few, many or a size class.

V gene: TRBV4-2
D gene: .
clone size: .
J gene: TRBJ1-3
CDR3 protein: CASSQEARTGNTIYF
CDR3 DNA: TGTGCCAGCAGCCAAGAGGCCAGAACAGGAAACACCATATATTTT

V gene: TRBV6-5
D gene: .
clone size: .
J gene: TRBJ1-2
CDR3 protein: CASSYRTDYGYTF
CDR3 DNA: TGTGCCAGCAGTTATAGGACAGACTATGGCTACACCTTC

V gene: TRBV18
D gene: TRBD1
clone size: .
J gene: TRBJ2-3
CDR3 protein: CASSPFFSDRANGYF
CDR3 DNA: TGTGCCAGCTCACCGTTCTTCTCGGACAGGGCCAATGGGTATTTT

V gene: TRBV4-3
D gene: .
clone size: .
J gene: TRBJ2-1
CDR3 protein: CASSQELGTRYNEQFF
CDR3 DNA: TGCGCCAGCAGCCAAGAATTAGGGACAAGGTACAATGAGCAGTTCTTC

V gene: TRBV2
D gene: .
clone size: few
J gene: TRBJ1-2
CDR3 protein: CASTPLRGYGYTF
CDR3 DNA: TGTGCCAGTACGCCTTTGCGGGGCTATGGCTACACCTTC

V gene: TRBV4-1
D gene: .
clone size: once
J gene: TRBJ2-3
CDR3 protein: CASSHTTWDFNQPQYF
CDR3 DNA: TGCGCCAGCAGCCACACAACATGGGACTTCAATCAGCCCCAGTATTTT

V gene: TRBV7-2
D gene: .
clone size: .
J gene: TRBJ1-1
CDR3 protein: CASSSGVANTEAFF
CDR3 DNA: TGTGCCAGCAGCTCAGGGGTGGCGAACACTGAAGCTTTCTTT

V gene: TRBV5-1
D gene: .
clone size: .
J gene: TRBJ1-1
CDR3 protein: CASSLAVIGEGIEAFF
CDR3 DNA: TGCGCCAGCAGCTTGGCGGTGATAGGTGAGGGAATCGAGGCTTTCTTT

V gene: TRBV6-5
D gene: .
clone size: .
J gene: TRBJ2-5
CDR3 protein: CASSYSSDIPTYF
CDR3 DNA: TGTGCCAGCAGTTACTCTTCGGATATACCGACGTACTTC

V gene: TRBV10-3
D gene: .
clone size: .
J gene: TRBJ1-1
CDR3 protein: CGSKDGRPNTEAFF
CDR3 DNA: TGTGGTTCCAAAGATGGGCGGCCCAACACTGAAGCTTTCTTT

V gene: TRBV5-4
D gene: TRBD1
clone size: .
J gene: TRBJ2-7
CDR3 protein: CASSRGQGASEQYF
CDR3 DNA: TGTGCCAGCAGCCGTGGACAGGGGGCGTCCGAGCAGTACTTC

V gene: TRBV4-1
D gene: TRBD2
clone size: .
J gene: TRBJ2-7
CDR3 protein: CASSQLAGGTYEQYF
CDR3 DNA: TGCGCCAGCAGCCAACTAGCGGGGGGGACCTACGAGCAGTACTTC

V gene: TRBV7-2
D gene: TRBD2
clone size: .
J gene: TRBJ2-1
CDR3 protein: CASSLGTSGSNEQFF
CDR3 DNA: TGTGCCAGCAGCCTCGGGACTAGCGGGAGCAATGAGCAGTTCTTC

V gene: TRBV25-1
D gene: TRBD1
clone size: .
J gene: TRBJ2-7
CDR3 protein: CASPRTGPEF
CDR3 DNA: TGTGCCAGCCCCAGGACAGGGCCTGAATTC

V gene: TRBV6-6
D gene: .
clone size: .
J gene: TRBJ1-2
CDR3 protein: CASTPAGRTYYGYTF
CDR3 DNA: TGTGCCAGCACCCCGGCCGGACGAACCTATTATGGCTACACCTTC

V gene: TRBV6-4
D gene: .
clone size: few
J gene: TRBJ1-2
CDR3 protein: CASSTDSEGHGYTF
CDR3 DNA: TGTGCCAGCAGTACGGATTCCGAGGGGCATGGCTACACCTTC

V gene: TRBV19
D gene: TRBD2
clone size: .
J gene: TRBJ2-2
CDR3 protein: CASSTSGLSTGELFF
CDR3 DNA: TGTGCCAGTAGTACCTCGGGACTATCCACCGGGGAGCTGTTTTTT

V gene: TRBV19
D gene: .
clone size: .
J gene: TRBJ1-4
CDR3 protein: CASRTRGLGEKLFF
CDR3 DNA: TGTGCCAGTAGAACTAGAGGCCTGGGGGAAAAACTGTTTTTT

V gene: TRBV6-1
D gene: TRBD1
clone size: once
J gene: TRBJ1-5
CDR3 protein: CASSFRDRGNQPQHF
CDR3 DNA: TGTGCCAGCAGTTTCCGGGACAGGGGCAATCAGCCCCAGCATTTT

V gene: TRBV19
D gene: TRBD1
clone size: .
J gene: TRBJ1-2
CDR3 protein: CASGPRGQGNGYTF
CDR3 DNA: TGTGCCAGTGGCCCGAGGGGGCAAGGGAATGGCTACACCTTC

V gene: TRBV19
D gene: .
clone size: large
J gene: TRBJ2-7
CDR3 protein: CASSPGGDHDYEQYF
CDR3 DNA: TGTGCCAGTAGTCCCGGAGGGGATCATGACTACGAGCAGTACTTC

V gene: TRBV6-6
D gene: .
clone size: .
J gene: TRBJ2-7
CDR3 protein: CASSYYAGFEQYF
CDR3 DNA: TGTGCCAGCAGTTACTACGCGGGTTTCGAGCAGTACTTC

V gene: TRBV13
D gene: .
clone size: .
J gene: TRBJ2-7
CDR3 protein: CASSSGWGLSASEQYF
CDR3 DNA: TGTGCCAGCAGCTCCGGGTGGGGATTAAGTGCTAGTGAGCAGTACTTC

V gene: TRBV19
D gene: .
clone size: .
J gene: TRBJ1-5
CDR3 protein: CASSIAGNNQPQHF
CDR3 DNA: TGTGCCAGTAGTATAGCAGGGAACAATCAGCCCCAGCATTTT

V gene: TRBV27
D gene: .
clone size: .
J gene: TRBJ2-3
CDR3 protein: CASSTRGRTDTQYF
CDR3 DNA: TGTGCCAGCAGCACAAGAGGCCGCACAGATACGCAGTATTTT

V gene: TRBV7-2
D gene: TRBD2
clone size: .
J gene: TRBJ2-3
CDR3 protein: CASSFPETSGITDTQYF
CDR3 DNA: TGTGCCAGCAGCTTCCCCGAGACTAGCGGGATCACAGATACGCAGTATTTT

V gene: TRBV7-6
D gene: TRBD2
clone size: few
J gene: TRBJ2-3
CDR3 protein: CASSLTGTSISDTQYF
CDR3 DNA: TGTGCCAGCAGCCTGACCGGGACTAGCATTTCAGATACGCAGTATTTT

V gene: TRBV7-9
D gene: .
clone size: few
J gene: TRBJ1-5
CDR3 protein: CASSRGGAGQPQHF
CDR3 DNA: TGTGCCAGCAGCCGGGGAGGGGCAGGTCAGCCCCAGCATTTT

V gene: TRBV4-1
D gene: .
clone size: few
J gene: TRBJ2-1
CDR3 protein: CASSHPGTPNEQFF
CDR3 DNA: TGTGCCAGCAGCCATCCAGGGACCCCCAATGAGCAGTTCTTC

V gene: TRBV19
D gene: TRBD1
clone size: .
J gene: TRBJ1-5
CDR3 protein: CASKGQGAWQPQHF
CDR3 DNA: TGTGCCAGTAAGGGACAGGGGGCTTGGCAGCCCCAGCATTTT

V gene: TRBV29-1
D gene: TRBD2
clone size: .
J gene: TRBJ2-1
CDR3 protein: CSVYPGPAGNEQFF
CDR3 DNA: TGCAGCGTTTACCCGGGACCAGCGGGGAATGAGCAGTTCTTC

V gene: TRBV5-1
D gene: .
clone size: .
J gene: TRBJ1-2
CDR3 protein: CASSLLNPPGLGYTF
CDR3 DNA: TGCGCCAGCAGCTTGTTAAACCCCCCCGGGTTGGGCTACACCTTC

V gene: TRBV19
D gene: TRBD1
clone size: .
J gene: TRBJ1-1
CDR3 protein: CASSKPGQIMNTEAFF
CDR3 DNA: TGTGCCAGTAGTAAACCGGGACAGATCATGAACACTGAAGCTTTCTTT

V gene: TRBV7-9
D gene: TRBD1
clone size: once
J gene: TRBJ1-2
CDR3 protein: CASSQGQGVNSGYTF
CDR3 DNA: TGTGCCAGCAGCCAGGGACAGGGGGTAAATTCTGGCTACACCTTC

V gene: TRBV11-3
D gene: .
clone size: .
J gene: TRBJ1-4
CDR3 protein: CASSFGTGMNEKLFF
CDR3 DNA: TGTGCCAGCAGCTTTGGCACAGGAATGAATGAAAAACTGTTTTTT

V gene: TRBV5-1
D gene: .
clone size: .
J gene: TRBJ2-7
CDR3 protein: CASSWGAHSYEQYF
CDR3 DNA: TGCGCCAGCAGCTGGGGGGCACACTCCTACGAGCAGTACTTC

V gene: TRBV19
D gene: .
clone size: once
J gene: TRBJ1-3
CDR3 protein: CASSTRGNTIYF
CDR3 DNA: TGTGCCAGTAGTACCAGGGGAAACACCATATATTTT

V gene: TRBV7-8
D gene: TRBD2
clone size: .
J gene: TRBJ2-1
CDR3 protein: CASSISGRARNEQFF
CDR3 DNA: TGTGCCAGCAGTATCAGCGGGAGGGCCCGCAATGAGCAGTTCTTC

V gene: TRBV6-5
D gene: .
clone size: .
J gene: TRBJ2-5
CDR3 protein: CASSYGDTQETQYF
CDR3 DNA: TGTGCCAGCAGTTACGGGGATACCCAAGAGACCCAGTACTTC

V gene: TRBV6-1
D gene: TRBD2
clone size: few
J gene: TRBJ2-3
CDR3 protein: CASSESIAGNTDTQYF
CDR3 DNA: TGTGCCAGCAGTGAATCGATAGCGGGAAACACAGATACGCAGTATTTT

V gene: TRBV28
D gene: TRBD1
clone size: .
J gene: TRBJ2-7
CDR3 protein: CASTSGGTGDYEQYF
CDR3 DNA: TGTGCCAGCACCTCAGGTGGGACAGGGGACTACGAGCAGTACTTC

V gene: TRBV5-1
D gene: .
clone size: .
J gene: TRBJ2-2
CDR3 protein: CASSSSTGNTGELFF
CDR3 DNA: TGCGCCAGCAGCTCGAGTACAGGGAACACCGGGGAGCTGTTTTTT

V gene: TRBV6-1
D gene: .
clone size: .
J gene: TRBJ1-1
CDR3 protein: CASSEARVTGAFF
CDR3 DNA: TGTGCCAGCAGTGAAGCTAGGGTCACGGGGGCTTTCTTT

V gene: TRBV18
D gene: .
clone size: once
J gene: TRBJ2-5
CDR3 protein: CASSLDLEETQYF
CDR3 DNA: TGTGCCAGCTCACTCGATTTAGAAGAGACCCAGTACTTC

V gene: TRBV9
D gene: .
clone size: .
J gene: TRBJ2-1
CDR3 protein: CASSVAAGSYNEQFF
CDR3 DNA: TGTGCCAGCAGCGTAGCGGCGGGTTCCTACAATGAGCAGTTCTTC

V gene: TRBV6-1
D gene: .
clone size: .
J gene: TRBJ2-3
CDR3 protein: CASSVDKGTDTQYF
CDR3 DNA: TGTGCCAGCAGTGTGGACAAAGGCACAGATACGCAGTATTTT

V gene: TRBV5-4
D gene: .
clone size: .
J gene: TRBJ2-7
CDR3 protein: CASSPGGVQYYEQYF
CDR3 DNA: TGTGCCAGCAGCCCAGGCGGAGTGCAGTACTACGAGCAGTACTTC

V gene: TRBV18
D gene: .
clone size: .
J gene: TRBJ2-5
CDR3 protein: CASSPGRQETQYF
CDR3 DNA: TGTGCCAGCTCACCGGGTCGACAAGAGACCCAGTACTTC